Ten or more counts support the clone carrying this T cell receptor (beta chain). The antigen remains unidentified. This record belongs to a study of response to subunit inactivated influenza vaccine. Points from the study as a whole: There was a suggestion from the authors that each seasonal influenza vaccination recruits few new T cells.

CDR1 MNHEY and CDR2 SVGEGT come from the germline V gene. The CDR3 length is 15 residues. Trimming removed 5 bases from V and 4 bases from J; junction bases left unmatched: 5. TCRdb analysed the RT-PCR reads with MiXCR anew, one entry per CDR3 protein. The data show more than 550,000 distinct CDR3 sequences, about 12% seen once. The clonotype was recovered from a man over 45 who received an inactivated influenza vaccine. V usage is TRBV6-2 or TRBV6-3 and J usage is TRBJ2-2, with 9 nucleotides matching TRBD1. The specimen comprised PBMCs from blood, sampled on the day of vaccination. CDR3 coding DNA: TGTGCCAGCAGTCCACCGGGACAGGGCACCGGGGAGCTGTTTTTT. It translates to CASSPPGQGTGELFF.